This T cell receptor (beta chain) was profiled in a study of T cell changes during pregnancy in multiple sclerosis. Sequencing used immunoSEQ multiplex PCR; TCRdb keeps in-frame clones, though not all of them. The sample holds 60,000 to 90,000 clones, 93% seen once. The CDR3 loop spans 13 amino acids. In germline, CDR1 is MNHEY, CDR2 SVGAGI. The V and J ends lost 4 bases and 4 bases respectively, with 10 bases between them. Material: peripheral blood, obtained after pregnancy. The sequence derives from a female donor in good health, enrolled as a control in a pregnancy study. The rearrangement joins TRBV6-5 to TRBJ2-5, with D maybe TRBD2 (6 bases). The CDR3 DNA reads TGTGCCAGCAGTTTGAGGAGGGCAGAGACCCAGTACTTC. It specifies CASSLRRAETQYF.